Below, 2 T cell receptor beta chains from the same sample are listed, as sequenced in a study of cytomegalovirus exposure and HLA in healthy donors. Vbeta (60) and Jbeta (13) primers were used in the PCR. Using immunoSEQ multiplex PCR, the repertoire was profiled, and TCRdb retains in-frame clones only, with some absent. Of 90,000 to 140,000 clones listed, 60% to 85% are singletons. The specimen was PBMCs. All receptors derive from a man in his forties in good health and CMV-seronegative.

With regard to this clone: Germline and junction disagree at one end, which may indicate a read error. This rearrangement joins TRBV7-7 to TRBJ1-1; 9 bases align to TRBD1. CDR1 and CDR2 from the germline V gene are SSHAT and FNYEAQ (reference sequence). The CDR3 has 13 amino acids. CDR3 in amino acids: CASSRDRDAEAFF. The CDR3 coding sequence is TGTGCTAGCAGCCGGGACAGGGACGCTGAAGCTTTCTTT.

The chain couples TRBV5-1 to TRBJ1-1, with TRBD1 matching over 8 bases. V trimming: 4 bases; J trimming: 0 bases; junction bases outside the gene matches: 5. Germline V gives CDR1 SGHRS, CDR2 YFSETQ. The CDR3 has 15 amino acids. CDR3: CASSPKTGVNTEAFF. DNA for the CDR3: TGCGCCAGCAGCCCAAAGACAGGGGTGAACACTGAAGCTTTCTTT.